The clone carrying this T cell receptor beta chain was recorded only once. Its antigen is currently unknown. TCRdb's copy holds only in-frame clones and misses some; the assay was immunoSEQ multiplex PCR. Of 100,000 or so clones listed, around 94% were seen once; the top ten hold roughly 0.62%. The record originates from a study of siplizumab effects on memory and regulatory T cells. General study findings and limits: Only a minor fraction of alloreactive clones mapped to unstimulated subsets. The diversity of naive T cells seemed greater than that of memory cells, and their alloresponse contribution seemed major.

This TCR was recovered from a human donor in good health. Source material: Tregs sorted from blood.

CDR3 protein: CASSNGGELFF. The DNA for the CDR3 is TGTGCCAGCAGCAACGGGGGGGAGCTGTTTTTT. The chain joins TRBV6-5 to TRBJ2-2; D not certain. The CDR3 is 11 amino acids. V was trimmed by 6 bases and J by 8 bases, leaving 7 bases between them. Germline V gene sequence: CDR1 MNHEY, CDR2 SVGAGI.